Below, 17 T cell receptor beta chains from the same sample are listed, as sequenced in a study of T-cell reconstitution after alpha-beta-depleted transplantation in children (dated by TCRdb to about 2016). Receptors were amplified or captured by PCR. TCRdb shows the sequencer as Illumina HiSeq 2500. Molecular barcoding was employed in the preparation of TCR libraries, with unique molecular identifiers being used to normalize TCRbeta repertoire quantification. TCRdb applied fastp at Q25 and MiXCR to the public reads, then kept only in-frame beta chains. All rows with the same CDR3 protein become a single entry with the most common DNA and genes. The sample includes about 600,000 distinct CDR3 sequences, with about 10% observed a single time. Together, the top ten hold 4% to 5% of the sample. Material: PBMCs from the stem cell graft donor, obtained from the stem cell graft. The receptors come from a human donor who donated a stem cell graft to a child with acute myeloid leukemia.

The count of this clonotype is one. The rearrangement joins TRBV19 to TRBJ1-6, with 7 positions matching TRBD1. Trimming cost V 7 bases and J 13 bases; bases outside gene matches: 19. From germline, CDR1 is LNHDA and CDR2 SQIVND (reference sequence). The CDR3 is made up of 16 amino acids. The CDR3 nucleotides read TGTGCCAGTACACTTCGAGGGGGACAGAGACCCACGCCCCTCCACTTT. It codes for CASTLRGGQRPTPLHF.

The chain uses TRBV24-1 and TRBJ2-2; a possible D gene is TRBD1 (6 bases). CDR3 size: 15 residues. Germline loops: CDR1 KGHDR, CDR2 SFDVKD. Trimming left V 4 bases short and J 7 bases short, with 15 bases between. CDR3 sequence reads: CATSEVAGVHGELFF. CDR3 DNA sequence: TGTGCCACCAGTGAGGTCGCAGGGGTCCACGGGGAGCTGTTTTTT.

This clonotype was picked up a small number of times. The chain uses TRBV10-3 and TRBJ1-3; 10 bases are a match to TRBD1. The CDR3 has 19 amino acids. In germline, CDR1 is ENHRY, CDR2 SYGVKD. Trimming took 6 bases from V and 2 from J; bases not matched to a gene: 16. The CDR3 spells CAIRRQGARTTQAGNTIYF. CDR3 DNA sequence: TGTGCCATCAGACGACAGGGGGCTCGGACTACTCAGGCTGGAAACACCATATATTTT.

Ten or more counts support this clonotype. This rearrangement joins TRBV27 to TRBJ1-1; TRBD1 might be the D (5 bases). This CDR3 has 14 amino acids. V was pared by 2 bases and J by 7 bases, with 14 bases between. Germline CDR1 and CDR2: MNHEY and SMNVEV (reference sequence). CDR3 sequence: CASSLGVWGGEAFF. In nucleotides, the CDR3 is TGTGCCAGCAGTTTAGGGGTCTGGGGGGGTGAAGCTTTCTTT.

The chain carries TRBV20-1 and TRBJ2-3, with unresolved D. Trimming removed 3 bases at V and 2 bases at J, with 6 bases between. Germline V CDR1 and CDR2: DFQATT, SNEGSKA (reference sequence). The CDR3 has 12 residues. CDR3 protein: CSARENTDTQYF. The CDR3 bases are TGCAGTGCTAGGGAGAACACAGATACGCAGTATTTT.

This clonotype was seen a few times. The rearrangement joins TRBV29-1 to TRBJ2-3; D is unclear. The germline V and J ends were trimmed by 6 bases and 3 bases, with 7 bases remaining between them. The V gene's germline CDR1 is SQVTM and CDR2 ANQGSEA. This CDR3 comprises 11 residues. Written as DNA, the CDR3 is TGCAGCGTCCACCTAACAGATACGCAGTATTTT. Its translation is CSVHLTDTQYF.

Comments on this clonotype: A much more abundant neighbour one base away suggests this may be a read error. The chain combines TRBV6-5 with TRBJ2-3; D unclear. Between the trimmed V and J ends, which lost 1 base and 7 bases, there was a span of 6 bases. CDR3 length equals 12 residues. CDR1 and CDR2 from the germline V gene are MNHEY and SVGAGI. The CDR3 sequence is CASSYLGNTQYF. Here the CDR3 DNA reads TGTGCCAGCAGTTACTTGGGGAATACGCAGTATTTT.

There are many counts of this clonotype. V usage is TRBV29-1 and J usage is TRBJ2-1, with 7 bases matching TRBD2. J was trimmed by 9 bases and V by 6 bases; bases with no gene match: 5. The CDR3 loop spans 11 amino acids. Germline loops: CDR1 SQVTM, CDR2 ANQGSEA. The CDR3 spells CSVELAIEQFF. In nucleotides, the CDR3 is TGCAGCGTAGAACTAGCGATTGAGCAGTTCTTC.

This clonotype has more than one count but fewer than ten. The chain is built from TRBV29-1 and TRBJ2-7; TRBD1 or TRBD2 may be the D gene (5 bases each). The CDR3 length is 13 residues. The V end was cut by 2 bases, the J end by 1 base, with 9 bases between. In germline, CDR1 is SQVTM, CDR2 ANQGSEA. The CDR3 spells CSVERDGSYEQYF. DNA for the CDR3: TGCAGCGTTGAAAGGGACGGTTCCTACGAGCAGTACTTC.

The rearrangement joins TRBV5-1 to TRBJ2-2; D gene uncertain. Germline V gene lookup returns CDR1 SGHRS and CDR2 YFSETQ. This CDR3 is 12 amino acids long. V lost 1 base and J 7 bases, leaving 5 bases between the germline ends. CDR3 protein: CASSLNHGELFF. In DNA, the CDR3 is TGCGCCAGCAGCTTGAATCACGGGGAGCTGTTTTTT.

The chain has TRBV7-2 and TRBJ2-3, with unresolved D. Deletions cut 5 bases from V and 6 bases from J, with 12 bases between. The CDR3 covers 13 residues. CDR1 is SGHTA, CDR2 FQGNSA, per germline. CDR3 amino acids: CASSRRLPDTQYF. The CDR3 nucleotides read TGTGCCAGCAGCCGAAGACTGCCCGATACGCAGTATTTT.

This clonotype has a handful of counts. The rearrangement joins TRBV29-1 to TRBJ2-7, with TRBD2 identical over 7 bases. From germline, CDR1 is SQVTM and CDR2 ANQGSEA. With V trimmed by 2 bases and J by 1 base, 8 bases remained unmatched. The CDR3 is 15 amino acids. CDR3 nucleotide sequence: TGCAGCGTTGAAAGTAATAGCGGGTCATCCTACGAGCAGTACTTC. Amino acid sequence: CSVESNSGSSYEQYF.

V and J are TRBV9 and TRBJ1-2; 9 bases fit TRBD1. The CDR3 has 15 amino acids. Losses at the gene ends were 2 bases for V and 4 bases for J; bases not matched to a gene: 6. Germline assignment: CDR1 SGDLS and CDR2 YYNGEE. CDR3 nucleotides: TGTGCCAGCAGCGTGGGACAGGGCCTCGGCTATGGCTACACCTTC. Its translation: CASSVGQGLGYGYTF.

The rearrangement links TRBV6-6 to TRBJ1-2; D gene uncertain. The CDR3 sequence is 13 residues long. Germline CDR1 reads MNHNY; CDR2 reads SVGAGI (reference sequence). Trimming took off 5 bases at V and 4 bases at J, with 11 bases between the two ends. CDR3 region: CASSNDKGYGYTF. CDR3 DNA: TGTGCCAGCAGTAACGACAAGGGCTATGGCTACACCTTC.

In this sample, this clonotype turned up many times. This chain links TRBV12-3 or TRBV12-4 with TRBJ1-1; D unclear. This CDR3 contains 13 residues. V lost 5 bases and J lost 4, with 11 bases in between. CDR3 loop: CASSPLRGTEAFF. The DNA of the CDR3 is TGTGCCAGCAGTCCACTTCGGGGCACTGAAGCTTTCTTT.

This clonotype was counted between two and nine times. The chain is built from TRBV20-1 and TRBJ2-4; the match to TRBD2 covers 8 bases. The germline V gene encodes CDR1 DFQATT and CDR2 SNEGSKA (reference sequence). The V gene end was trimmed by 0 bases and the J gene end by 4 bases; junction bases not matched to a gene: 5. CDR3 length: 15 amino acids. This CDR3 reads CSARDFGTSKNIQYF. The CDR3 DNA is TGCAGTGCTAGAGATTTCGGGACTAGTAAAAACATTCAGTACTTC.

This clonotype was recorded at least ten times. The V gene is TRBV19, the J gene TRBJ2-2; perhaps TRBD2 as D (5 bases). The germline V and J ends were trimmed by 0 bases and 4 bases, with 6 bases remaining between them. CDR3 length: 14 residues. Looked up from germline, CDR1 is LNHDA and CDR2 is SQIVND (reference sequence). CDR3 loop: CASSIEGGTGELFF. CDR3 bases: TGTGCCAGTAGTATAGAAGGAGGCACCGGGGAGCTGTTTTTT.